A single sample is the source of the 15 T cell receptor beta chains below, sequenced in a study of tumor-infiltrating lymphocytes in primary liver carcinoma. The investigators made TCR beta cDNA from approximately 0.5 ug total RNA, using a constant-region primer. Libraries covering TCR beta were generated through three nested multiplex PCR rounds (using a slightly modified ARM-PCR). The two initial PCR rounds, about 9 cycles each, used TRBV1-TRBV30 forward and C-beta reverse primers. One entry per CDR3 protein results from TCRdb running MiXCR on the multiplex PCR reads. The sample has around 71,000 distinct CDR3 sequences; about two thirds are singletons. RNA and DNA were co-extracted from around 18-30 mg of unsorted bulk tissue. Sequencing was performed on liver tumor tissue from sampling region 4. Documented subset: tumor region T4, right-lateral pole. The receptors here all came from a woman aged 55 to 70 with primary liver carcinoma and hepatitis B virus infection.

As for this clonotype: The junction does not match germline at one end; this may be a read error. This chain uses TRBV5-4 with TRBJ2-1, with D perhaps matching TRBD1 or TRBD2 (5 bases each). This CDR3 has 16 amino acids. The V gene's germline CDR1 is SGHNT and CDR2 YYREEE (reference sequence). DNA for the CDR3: TGTGTCAGCACCCGTGGGGGACCTCTTCCAAACAGTGAGCAGTTCTTC. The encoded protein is CVSTRGGPLPNSEQFF.

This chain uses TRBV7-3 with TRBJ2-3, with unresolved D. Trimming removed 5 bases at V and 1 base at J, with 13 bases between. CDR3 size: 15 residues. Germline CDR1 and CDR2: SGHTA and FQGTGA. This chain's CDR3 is CASSIQESGTDTQYF. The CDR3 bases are TGTGCCAGCAGCATCCAGGAATCCGGCACAGATACGCAGTATTTT.

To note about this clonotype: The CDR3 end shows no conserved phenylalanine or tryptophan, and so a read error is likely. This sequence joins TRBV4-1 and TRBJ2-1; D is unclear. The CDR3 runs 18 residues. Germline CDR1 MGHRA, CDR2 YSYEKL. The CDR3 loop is CAISPMVGGGSSYNEQFL. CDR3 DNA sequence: TGCGCCATCAGCCCGATGGTGGGCGGCGGAAGCTCCTACAATGAGCAGTTCCTC.

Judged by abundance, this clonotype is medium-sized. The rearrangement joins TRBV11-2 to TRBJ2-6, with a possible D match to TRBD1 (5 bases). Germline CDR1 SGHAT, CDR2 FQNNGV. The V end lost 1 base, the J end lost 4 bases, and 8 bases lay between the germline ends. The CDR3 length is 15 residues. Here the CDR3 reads CASSLGGAGANVLTF. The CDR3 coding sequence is TGTGCCAGCAGCTTAGGGGGCGCAGGGGCCAACGTCCTGACTTTC. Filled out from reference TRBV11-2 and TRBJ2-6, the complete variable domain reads EAGVAQSPRYKIIEKRQSVAFWCNPISGHATLYWYQQILGQGPKLLIQFQNNGVVDDSQLPKDRFSAERLKGVDSTLKIQPAKLEDSAVYLCASSLGGAGANVLTFGAGSRLTVL.

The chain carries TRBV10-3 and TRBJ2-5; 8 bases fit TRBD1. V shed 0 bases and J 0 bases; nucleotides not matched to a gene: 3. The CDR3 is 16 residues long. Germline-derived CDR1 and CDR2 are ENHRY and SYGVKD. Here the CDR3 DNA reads TGTGCCATCAGTGAGTCGGCAGGGGGCCACCAAGAGACCCAGTACTTC. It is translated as CAISESAGGHQETQYF.

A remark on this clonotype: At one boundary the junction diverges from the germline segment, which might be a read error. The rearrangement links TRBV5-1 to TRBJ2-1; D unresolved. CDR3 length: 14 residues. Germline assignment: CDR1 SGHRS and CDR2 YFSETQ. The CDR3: CASSLNSLDNEKFF. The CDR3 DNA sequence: TGCGCCAGCAGCTTGAATAGCCTCGACAATGAGAAGTTCTTC. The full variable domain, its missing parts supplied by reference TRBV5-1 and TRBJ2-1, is KAGVTQTPRYLIKTRGQQVTLSCSPISGHRSVSWYQQTPGQGLQFLFEYFSETQRNKGNFPGRFSGRQFSNSRSEMNVSTLELGDSALYLCASSLNSLDNEKFFGPGTRLTVL.

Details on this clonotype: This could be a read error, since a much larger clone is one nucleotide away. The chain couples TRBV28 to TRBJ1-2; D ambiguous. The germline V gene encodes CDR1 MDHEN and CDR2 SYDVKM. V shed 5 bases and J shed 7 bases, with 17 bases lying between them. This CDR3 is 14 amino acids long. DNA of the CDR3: TGTGCCAGCAGTCGAGGATCTCCAGGCTGTGGCTACACCTTC. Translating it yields CASSRGSPGCGYTF.

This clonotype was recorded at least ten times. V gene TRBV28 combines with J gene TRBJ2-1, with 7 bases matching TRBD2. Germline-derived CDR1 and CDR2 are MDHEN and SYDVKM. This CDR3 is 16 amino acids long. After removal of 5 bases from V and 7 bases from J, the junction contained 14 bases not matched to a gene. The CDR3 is CASSAPSGGSFNEQFF. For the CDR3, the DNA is TGTGCCAGCAGTGCCCCGTCGGGCGGGAGTTTTAATGAGCAGTTCTTC.

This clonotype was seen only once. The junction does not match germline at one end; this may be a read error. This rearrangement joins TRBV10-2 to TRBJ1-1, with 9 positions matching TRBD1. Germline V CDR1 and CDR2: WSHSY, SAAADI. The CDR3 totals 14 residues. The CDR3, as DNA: TGCGCCAGTAAGGAGGACAGGGGAAACACTGAAGCTTTGTTT. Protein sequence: CASKEDRGNTEALF.

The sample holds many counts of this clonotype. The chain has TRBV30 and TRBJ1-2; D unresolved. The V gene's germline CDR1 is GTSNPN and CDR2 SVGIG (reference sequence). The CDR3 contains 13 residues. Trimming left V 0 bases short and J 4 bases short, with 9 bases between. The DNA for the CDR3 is TGTGCCTGGAGTGTACGGGGATTCTATGGCTACACCTTC. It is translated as CAWSVRGFYGYTF.

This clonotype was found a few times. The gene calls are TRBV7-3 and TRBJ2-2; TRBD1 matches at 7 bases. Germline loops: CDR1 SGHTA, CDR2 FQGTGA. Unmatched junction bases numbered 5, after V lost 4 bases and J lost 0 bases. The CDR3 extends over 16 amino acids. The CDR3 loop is CASSSPGGTNTGELFF. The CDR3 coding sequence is TGTGCCAGCAGCTCTCCAGGGGGAACGAACACCGGGGAGCTGTTTTTT.

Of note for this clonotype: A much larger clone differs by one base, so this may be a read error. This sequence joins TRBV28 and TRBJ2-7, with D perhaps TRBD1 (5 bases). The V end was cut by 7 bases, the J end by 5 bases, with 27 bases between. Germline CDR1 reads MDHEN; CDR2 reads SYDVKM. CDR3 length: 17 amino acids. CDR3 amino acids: CASTFPPSTGFRDEQYF. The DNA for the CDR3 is TGTGCCAGCACTTTCCCCCCAAGTACAGGTTTTCGGGACGAGCAGTACTTC. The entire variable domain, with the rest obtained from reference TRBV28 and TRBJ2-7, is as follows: DVKVTQSSRYLVKRTGEKVFLECVQDMDHENMFWYRQDPGLGLRLIYFSYDVKMKEKGDIPEGYSVSREKKERFSLILESASTNQTSMYLCASTFPPSTGFRDEQYFGPGTRLTVT.

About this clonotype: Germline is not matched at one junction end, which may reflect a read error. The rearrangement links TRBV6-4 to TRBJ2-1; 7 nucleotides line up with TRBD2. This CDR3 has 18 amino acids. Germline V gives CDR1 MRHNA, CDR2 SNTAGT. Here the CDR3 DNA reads TGTGCCAACAGTGAAAACCCAGGAGCGGGGTACTCCTACAATGAACAGTTCTTC. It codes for CANSENPGAGYSYNEQFF.

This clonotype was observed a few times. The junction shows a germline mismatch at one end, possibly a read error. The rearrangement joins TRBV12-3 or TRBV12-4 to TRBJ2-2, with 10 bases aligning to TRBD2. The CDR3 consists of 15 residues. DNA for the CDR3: TGTACCAGCTTTCACACTAGCGGGGAAACCGGGGAGCTGTTATTT. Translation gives CTSFHTSGETGELLF.

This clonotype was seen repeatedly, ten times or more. The CDR3 sequence is CASPPRPGLAGYNEQFF. The CDR3 DNA sequence: TGTGCCAGCCCTCCCCGACCGGGGCTAGCGGGATACAATGAGCAGTTCTTC. This chain joins TRBV28 and TRBJ2-1, with TRBD2 matching over 9 bases. CDR1 and CDR2 from the germline V gene are MDHEN and SYDVKM. The V gene end was trimmed by 8 bases and the J gene end by 4 bases; junction bases not matched to a gene: 15. The CDR3 extends over 17 amino acids.